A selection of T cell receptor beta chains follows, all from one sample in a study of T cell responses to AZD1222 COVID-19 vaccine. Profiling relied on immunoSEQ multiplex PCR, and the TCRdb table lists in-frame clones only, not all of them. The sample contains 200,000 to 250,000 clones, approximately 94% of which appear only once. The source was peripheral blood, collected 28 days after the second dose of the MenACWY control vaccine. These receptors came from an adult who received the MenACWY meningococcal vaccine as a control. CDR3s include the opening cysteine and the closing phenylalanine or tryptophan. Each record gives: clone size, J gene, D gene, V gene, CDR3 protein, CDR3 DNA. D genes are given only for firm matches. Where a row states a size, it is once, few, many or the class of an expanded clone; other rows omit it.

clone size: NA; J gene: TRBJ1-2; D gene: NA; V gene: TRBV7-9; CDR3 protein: CASSTANYGYTF; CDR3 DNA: TGTGCCAGCAGCACAGCTAACTATGGCTACACCTTC
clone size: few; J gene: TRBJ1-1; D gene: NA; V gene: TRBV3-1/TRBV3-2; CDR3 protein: CASSPPNWEYTEAFF; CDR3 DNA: TGTGCCAGCAGCCCCCCCAATTGGGAGTACACTGAAGCTTTCTTT
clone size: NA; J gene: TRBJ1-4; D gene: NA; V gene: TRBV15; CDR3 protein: CATSRGVTGNEKLFF; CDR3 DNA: TGTGCCACCAGCAGAGGTGTGACGGGGAATGAAAAACTGTTTTTT
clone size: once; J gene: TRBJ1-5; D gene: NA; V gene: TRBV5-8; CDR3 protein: CASSAARVNQPQHF; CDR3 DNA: TGTGCCAGCAGCGCCGCCCGTGTGAATCAGCCCCAGCATTTT
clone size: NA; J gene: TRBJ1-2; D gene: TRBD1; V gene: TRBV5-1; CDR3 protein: CASSQTGQGSYGYTF; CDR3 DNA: TGCGCCAGCAGCCAAACCGGACAGGGGTCCTATGGCTACACCTTC
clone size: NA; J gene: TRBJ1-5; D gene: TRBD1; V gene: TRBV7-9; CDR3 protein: CASSLEGGSNQPQHF; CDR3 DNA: TGTGCCAGCAGCTTAGAAGGGGGCAGCAATCAGCCCCAGCATTTT
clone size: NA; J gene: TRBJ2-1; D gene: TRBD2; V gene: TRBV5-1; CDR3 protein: CASSLSSSGSSFF; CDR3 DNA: TGCGCCAGCAGCTTGAGTTCTAGCGGGAGTTCTTTCTTC
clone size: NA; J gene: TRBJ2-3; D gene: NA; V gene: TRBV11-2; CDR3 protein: CASSHWTADTQYF; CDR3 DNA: TGTGCCAGCAGCCACTGGACGGCAGATACGCAGTATTTT
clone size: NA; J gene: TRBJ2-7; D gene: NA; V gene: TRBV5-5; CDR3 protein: CASSRLEEQYF; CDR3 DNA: TGTGCCAGCAGCCGATTGGAAGAGCAGTACTTC
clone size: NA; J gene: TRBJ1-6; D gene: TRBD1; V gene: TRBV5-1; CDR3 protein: CASSFGTGGNSPLHF; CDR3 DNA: TGCGCCAGCAGCTTCGGGACAGGGGGCAATTCACCCCTCCACTTT
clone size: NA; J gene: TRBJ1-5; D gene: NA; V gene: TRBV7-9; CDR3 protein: CASSPFSNQPQHF; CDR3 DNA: TGTGCCAGCAGCCCTTTTAGCAATCAGCCCCAGCATTTT
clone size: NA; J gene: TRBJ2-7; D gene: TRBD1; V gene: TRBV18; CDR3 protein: CASSPGQGLGEQYF; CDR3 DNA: TGTGCCAGCTCACCCGGACAGGGGTTGGGCGAGCAGTACTTC
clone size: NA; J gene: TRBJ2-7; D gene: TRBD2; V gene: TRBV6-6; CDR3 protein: CASSFPSGKGSYEQYF; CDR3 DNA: TGTGCCAGCAGTTTCCCTAGCGGGAAAGGGTCCTACGAGCAGTACTTC
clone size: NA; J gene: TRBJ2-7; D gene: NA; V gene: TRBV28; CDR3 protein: CASSLWGLTYEQYF; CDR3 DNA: TGTGCCAGCAGTTTATGGGGACTTACCTACGAGCAGTACTTC
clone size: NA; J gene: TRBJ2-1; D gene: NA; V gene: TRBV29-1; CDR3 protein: CSARNNIGSYNEQFF; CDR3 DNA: TGCAGCGCCCGTAATAATATCGGGTCCTACAATGAGCAGTTCTTC
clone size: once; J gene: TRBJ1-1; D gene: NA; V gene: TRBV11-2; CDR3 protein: CASSLVTVNTEAFF; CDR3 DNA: TGTGCCAGCAGCTTAGTAACAGTGAACACTGAAGCTTTCTTT
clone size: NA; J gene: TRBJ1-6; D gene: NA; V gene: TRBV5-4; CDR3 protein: CASSSGQSPNTPLHF; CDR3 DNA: TGTGCCAGCAGCTCCGGACAGTCCCCAAATACACCCCTCCACTTT
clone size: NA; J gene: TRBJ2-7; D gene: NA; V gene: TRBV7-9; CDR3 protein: CASSLDLRAYEQYF; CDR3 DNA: TGTGCCAGCAGCTTAGATCTCCGGGCCTACGAGCAGTACTTC
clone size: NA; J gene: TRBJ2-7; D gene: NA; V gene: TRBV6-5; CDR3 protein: CASTPVPGVIYEQYF; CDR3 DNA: TGTGCCAGCACCCCAGTCCCGGGGGTTATCTACGAGCAGTACTTC
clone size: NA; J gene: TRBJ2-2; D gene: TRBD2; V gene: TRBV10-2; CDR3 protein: CASSDSSGSAGTGELFF; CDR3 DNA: TGCGCCAGCAGTGACTCTAGCGGGAGCGCGGGCACCGGGGAGCTGTTTTTT
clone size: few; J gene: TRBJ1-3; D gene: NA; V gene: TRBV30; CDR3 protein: CAWSVLSNTIYF; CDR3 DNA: TGTGCCTGGAGTGTACTGTCTAACACCATATATTTT
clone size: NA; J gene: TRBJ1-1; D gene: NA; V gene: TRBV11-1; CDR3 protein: CASSPTMGSNTEAFF; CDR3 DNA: TGTGCCAGCAGCCCTACAATGGGTTCGAACACTGAAGCTTTCTTT
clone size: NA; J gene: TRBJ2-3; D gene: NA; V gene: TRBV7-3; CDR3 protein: CASSFQGRPDTQYF; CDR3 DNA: TGTGCCAGCAGCTTCCAGGGGCGGCCAGATACGCAGTATTTT
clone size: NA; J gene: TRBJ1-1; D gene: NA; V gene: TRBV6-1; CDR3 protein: CASSETGQPHTEAFF; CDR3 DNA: TGTGCCAGCAGTGAGACTGGACAGCCACACACTGAAGCTTTCTTT
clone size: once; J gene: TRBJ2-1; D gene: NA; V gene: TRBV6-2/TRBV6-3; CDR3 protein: CASSYGHPLTHNEQFF; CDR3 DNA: TGTGCCAGCAGTTACGGGCATCCCCTTACCCACAATGAGCAGTTCTTC
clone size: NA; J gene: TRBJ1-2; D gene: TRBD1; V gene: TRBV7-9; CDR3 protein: CASSLGQPHYGYTF; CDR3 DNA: TGTGCCAGCAGCTTGGGACAGCCGCACTATGGCTACACCTTC
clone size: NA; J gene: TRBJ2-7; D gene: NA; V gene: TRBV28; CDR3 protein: CASSPLAGGLYEQYF; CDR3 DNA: TGTGCCAGCAGTCCTCTCGCAGGGGGGCTGTACGAGCAGTACTTC
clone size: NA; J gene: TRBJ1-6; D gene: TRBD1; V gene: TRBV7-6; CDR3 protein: CASSLGGQGSPLHF; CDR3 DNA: TGTGCCAGCAGCTTAGGCGGACAGGGGTCACCCCTCCACTTT
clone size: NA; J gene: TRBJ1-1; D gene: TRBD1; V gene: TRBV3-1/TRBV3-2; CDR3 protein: CASSPWDRENTEAFF; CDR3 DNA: TGTGCCAGCAGCCCTTGGGACAGGGAGAACACTGAAGCTTTCTTT
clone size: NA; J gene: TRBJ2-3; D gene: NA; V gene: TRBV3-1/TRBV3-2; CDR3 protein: CASSTRRDTQYF; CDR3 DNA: TGTGCCAGCAGCACCCGCAGGGATACGCAGTATTTT
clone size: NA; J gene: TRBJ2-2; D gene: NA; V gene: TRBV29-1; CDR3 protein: CSAPSGAGNTGELFF; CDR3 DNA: TGCAGCGCTCCTTCGGGAGCGGGGAACACCGGGGAGCTGTTTTTT
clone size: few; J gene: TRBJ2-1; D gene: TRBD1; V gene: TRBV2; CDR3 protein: CASVGTAYDNEQFF; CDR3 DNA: TGTGCCAGCGTCGGGACAGCGTACGACAATGAGCAGTTCTTC
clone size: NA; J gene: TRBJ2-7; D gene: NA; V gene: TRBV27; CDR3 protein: CASSFSGTGYEQYF; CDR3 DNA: TGTGCCAGCAGTTTTTCCGGGACCGGCTACGAGCAGTACTTC
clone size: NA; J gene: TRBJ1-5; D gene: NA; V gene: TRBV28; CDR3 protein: CASNDQAFSNQPQHF; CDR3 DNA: TGTGCCAGCAATGATCAGGCTTTTAGCAATCAGCCCCAGCATTTT
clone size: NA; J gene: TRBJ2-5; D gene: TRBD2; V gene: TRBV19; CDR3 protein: CACRTSGEETQYF; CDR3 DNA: TGTGCCTGTCGGACTAGCGGGGAAGAGACCCAGTACTTC
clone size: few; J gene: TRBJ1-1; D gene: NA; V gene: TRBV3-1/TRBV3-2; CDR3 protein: CASSHQQRPEAFF; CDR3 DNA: TGTGCCAGCAGCCATCAGCAGAGACCTGAAGCTTTCTTT
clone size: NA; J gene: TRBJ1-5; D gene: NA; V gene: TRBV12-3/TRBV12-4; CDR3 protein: CASRLGPQPQHF; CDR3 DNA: TGTGCCAGCCGCCTGGGGCCTCAGCCCCAGCATTTT